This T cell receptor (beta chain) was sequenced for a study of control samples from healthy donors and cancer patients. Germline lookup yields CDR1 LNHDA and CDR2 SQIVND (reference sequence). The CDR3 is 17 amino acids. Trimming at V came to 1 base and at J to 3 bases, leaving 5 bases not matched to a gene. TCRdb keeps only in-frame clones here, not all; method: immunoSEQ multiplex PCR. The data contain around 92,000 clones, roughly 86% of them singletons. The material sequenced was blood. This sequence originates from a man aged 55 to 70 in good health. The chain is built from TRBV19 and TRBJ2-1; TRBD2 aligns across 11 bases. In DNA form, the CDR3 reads TGTGCCAGTAGTATAGCCCCCCTAGCGGGGGGCTACAATGAGCAGTTCTTC. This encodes CASSIAPLAGGYNEQFF.